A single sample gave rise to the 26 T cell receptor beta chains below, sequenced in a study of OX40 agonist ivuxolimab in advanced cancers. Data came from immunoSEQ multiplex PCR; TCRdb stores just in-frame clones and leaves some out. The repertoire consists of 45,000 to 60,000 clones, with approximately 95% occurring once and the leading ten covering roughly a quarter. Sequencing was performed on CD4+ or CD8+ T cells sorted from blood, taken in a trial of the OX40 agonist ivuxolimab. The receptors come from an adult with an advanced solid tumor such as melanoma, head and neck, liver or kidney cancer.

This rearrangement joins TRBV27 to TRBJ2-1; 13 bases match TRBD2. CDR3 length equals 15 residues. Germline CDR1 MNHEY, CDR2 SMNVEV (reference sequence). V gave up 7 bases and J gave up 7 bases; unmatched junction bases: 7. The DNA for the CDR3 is TGTGCCAGCACCCTAGGGACTAGCGGGAATAATGAGCAGTTCTTC. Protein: CASTLGTSGNNEQFF.

The CDR3 spells CASSLGGTGTEQYF. The CDR3 DNA is TGTGCCAGCAGCTTAGGGGGGACAGGGACCGAGCAGTACTTC. The chain combines TRBV7-6 with TRBJ2-7; 9 bases match TRBD1. The V gene's germline CDR1 is SGHVS and CDR2 FNYEAQ. The CDR3 length is 14 residues. With V trimmed by 1 base and J by 6 bases, 4 bases remained unmatched. The full variable domain, completed using reference TRBV7-6 and TRBJ2-7, is GAGVSQSPRYKVTKRGQDVALRCDPISGHVSLYWYRQALGQGPEFLTYFNYEAQQDKSGLPNDRFSAERPEGSISTLTIQRTEQRDSAMYRCASSLGGTGTEQYFGPGTRLTVT.

CDR3 residues: CASSIDGVSYNEQFF. The CDR3 DNA is TGTGCCAGTAGTATAGATGGGGTGAGCTACAATGAGCAGTTCTTC. This chain links TRBV19 with TRBJ2-1; D ambiguous. This CDR3 has 15 residues. In germline, CDR1 is LNHDA, CDR2 SQIVND (reference sequence). Trimming removed 0 bases at V and 3 bases at J, with 9 bases between.

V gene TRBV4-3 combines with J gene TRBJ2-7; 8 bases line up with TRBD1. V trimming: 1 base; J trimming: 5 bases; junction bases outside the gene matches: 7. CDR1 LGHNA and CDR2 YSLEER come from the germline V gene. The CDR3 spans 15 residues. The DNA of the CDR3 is TGCGCCAGCAGCCAAGCAGCGGACAGGGCCCACGAGCAGTACTTC. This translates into CASSQAADRAHEQYF.

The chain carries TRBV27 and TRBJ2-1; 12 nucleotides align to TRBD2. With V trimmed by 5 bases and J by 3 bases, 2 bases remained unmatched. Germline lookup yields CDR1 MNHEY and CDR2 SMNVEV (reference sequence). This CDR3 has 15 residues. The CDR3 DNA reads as TGTGCCAGCAGTCTAGCGGGAGGGTTCTACAATGAGCAGTTCTTC. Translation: CASSLAGGFYNEQFF.

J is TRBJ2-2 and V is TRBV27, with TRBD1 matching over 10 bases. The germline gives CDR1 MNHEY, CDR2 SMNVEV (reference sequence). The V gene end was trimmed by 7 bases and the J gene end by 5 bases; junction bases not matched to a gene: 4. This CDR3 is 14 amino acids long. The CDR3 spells CASIGTGETGELFF. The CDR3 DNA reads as TGTGCCAGCATTGGGACAGGGGAAACCGGGGAGCTGTTTTTT.

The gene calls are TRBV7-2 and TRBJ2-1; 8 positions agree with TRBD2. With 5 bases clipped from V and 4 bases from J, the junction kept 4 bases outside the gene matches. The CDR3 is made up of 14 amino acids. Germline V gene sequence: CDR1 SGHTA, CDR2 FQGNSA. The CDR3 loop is CASSPTSGYNEQFF. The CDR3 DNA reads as TGTGCCAGCAGCCCTACTAGCGGATACAATGAGCAGTTCTTC. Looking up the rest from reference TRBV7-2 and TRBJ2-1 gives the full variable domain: GAGVSQSPSNKVTEKGKDVELRCDPISGHTALYWYRQSLGQGLEFLIYFQGNSAPDKSGLPSDRFSAERTGGSVSTLTIQRTQQEDSAVYLCASSPTSGYNEQFFGPGTRLTVL.

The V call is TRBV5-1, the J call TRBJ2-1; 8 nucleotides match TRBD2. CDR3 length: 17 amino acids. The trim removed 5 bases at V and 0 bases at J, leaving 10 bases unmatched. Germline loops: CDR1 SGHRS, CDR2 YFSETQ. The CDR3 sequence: CASRGDGRGSSYNEQFF. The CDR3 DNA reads TGCGCCAGCAGAGGGGACGGGAGGGGTAGCTCCTACAATGAGCAGTTCTTC. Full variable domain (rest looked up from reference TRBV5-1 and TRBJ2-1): KAGVTQTPRYLIKTRGQQVTLSCSPISGHRSVSWYQQTPGQGLQFLFEYFSETQRNKGNFPGRFSGRQFSNSRSEMNVSTLELGDSALYLCASRGDGRGSSYNEQFFGPGTRLTVL.

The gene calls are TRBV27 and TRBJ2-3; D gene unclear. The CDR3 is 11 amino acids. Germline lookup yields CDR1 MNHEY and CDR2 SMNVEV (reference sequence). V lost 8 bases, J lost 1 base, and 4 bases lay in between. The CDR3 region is CASAGTDTQYF. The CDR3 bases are TGTGCCAGCGCCGGCACAGATACGCAGTATTTT.

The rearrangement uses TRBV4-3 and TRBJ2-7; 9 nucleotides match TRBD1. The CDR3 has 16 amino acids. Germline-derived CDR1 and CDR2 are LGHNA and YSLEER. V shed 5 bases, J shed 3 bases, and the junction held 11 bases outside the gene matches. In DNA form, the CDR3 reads TGCGCCAGCAGCTCCGGTCCAGGGACAGGGAGCTACGAGCAGTACTTC. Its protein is CASSSGPGTGSYEQYF.

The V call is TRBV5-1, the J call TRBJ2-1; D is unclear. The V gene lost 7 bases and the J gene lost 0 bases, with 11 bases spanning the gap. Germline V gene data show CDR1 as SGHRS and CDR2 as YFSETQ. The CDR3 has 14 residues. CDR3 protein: CASATASSYNEQFF. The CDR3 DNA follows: TGCGCCAGCGCGACGGCCAGCTCCTACAATGAGCAGTTCTTC.

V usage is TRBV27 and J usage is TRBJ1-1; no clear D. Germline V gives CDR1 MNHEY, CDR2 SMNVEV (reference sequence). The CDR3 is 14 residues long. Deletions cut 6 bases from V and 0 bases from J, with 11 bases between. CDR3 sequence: CASSPDTMNTEAFF. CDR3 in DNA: TGTGCCAGCAGCCCCGACACTATGAACACTGAAGCTTTCTTT.

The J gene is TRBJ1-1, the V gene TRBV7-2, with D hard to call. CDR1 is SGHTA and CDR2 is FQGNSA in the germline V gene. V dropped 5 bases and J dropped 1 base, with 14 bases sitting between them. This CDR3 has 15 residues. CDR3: CASSLQYSWNTEAFF. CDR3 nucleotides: TGTGCCAGCAGCCTACAATACAGCTGGAACACTGAAGCTTTCTTT.

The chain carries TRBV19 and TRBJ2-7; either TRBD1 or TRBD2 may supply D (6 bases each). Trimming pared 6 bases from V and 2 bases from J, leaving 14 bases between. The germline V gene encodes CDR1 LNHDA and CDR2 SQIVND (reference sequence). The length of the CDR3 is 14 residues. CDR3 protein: CASSPGGGPYEQYF. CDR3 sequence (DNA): TGTGCCAGTAGCCCCGGGGGCGGACCCTACGAGCAGTACTTC.

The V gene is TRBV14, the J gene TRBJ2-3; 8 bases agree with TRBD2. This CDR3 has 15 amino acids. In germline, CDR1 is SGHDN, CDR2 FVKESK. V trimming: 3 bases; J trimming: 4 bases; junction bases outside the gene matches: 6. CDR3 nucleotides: TGTGCCAGCAGCCAGGTCCCGGGACTAGCAGATACGCAGTATTTT. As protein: CASSQVPGLADTQYF.

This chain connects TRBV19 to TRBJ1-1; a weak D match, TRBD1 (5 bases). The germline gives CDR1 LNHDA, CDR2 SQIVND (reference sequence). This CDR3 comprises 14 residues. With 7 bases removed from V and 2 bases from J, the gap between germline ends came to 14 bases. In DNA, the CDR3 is TGTGCCAGTATCCGGGGGTACGGAAACACTGAAGCTTTCTTT. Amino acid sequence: CASIRGYGNTEAFF.

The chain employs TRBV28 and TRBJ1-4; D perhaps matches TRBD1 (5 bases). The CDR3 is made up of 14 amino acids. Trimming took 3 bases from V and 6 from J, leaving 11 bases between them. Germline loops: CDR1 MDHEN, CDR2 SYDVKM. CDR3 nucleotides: TGTGCCAGCAGTTTGGGCAGGGCCTATGAAAAACTGTTTTTT. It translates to CASSLGRAYEKLFF.

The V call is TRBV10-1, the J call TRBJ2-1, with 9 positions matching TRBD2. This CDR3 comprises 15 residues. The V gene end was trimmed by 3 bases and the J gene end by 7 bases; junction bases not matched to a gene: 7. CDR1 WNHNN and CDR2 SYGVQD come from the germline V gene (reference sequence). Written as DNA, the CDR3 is TGCGCCAGCAGTGATTATCTAGCGGGGAATAATGAGCAGTTCTTC. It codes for CASSDYLAGNNEQFF.

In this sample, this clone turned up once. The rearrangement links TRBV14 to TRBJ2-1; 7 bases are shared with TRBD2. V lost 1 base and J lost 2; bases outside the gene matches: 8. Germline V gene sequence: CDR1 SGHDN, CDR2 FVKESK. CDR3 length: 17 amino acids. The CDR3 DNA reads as TGTGCCAGCAGCCAAGGGCCGCGGGAGTCCACCTACAATGAGCAGTTCTTC. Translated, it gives CASSQGPRESTYNEQFF.

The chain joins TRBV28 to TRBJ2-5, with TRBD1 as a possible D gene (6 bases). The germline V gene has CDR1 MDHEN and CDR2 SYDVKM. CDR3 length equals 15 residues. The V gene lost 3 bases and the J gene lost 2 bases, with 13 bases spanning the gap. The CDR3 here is CASSFTEDRQETQYF. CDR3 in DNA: TGTGCCAGCAGTTTCACTGAAGACAGGCAAGAGACCCAGTACTTC.

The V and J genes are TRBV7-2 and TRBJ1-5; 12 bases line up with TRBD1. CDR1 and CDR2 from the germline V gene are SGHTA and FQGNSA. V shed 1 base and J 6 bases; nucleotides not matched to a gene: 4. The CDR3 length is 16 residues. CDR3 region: CASSLEGQGALQPQHF. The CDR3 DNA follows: TGTGCCAGCAGCTTAGAGGGACAGGGGGCCCTTCAGCCCCAGCATTTT.

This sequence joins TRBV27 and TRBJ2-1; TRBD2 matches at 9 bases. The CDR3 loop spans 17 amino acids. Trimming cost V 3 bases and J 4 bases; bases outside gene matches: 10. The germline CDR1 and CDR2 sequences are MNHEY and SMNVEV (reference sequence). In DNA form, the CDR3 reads TGTGCCAGCAGTTTTGGAGGTGGCGGGAGGGGGTACAATGAGCAGTTCTTC. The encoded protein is CASSFGGGGRGYNEQFF.

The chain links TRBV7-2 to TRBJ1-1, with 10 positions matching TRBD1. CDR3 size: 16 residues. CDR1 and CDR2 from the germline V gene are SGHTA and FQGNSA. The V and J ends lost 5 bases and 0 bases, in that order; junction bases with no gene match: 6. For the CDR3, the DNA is TGTGCCAGCAGCCCCCGGGACAGGGGAATGAACACTGAAGCTTTCTTT. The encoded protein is CASSPRDRGMNTEAFF.

The CDR3 DNA sequence: TGCAGCGTTGAAGATCTGAGGGTAGGCAGCACCGGGGAGCTGTTTTTT. Residues: CSVEDLRVGSTGELFF. This rearrangement joins TRBV29-1 to TRBJ2-2, with D possibly matching TRBD2 (5 bases). The CDR3 is 16 amino acids. V was clipped by 0 bases and J by 4 bases, with 15 bases between them. Germline V gene lookup returns CDR1 SQVTM and CDR2 ANQGSEA.

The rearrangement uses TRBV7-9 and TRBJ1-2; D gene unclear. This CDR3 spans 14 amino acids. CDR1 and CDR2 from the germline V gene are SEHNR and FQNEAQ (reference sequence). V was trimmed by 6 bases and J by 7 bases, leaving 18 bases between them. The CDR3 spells CASSSHLPAGGYTF. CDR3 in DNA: TGTGCCAGCAGTTCGCACCTACCAGCGGGTGGCTACACCTTC.

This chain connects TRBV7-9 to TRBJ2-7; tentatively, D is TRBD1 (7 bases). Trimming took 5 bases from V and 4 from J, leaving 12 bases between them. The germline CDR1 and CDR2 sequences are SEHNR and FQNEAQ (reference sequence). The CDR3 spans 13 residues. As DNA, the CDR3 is TGTGCCAGCAGCGGCGGGACAGTTTACGAGCAGTACTTC. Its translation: CASSGGTVYEQYF.